The next 25 T cell receptor beta chains were all read from a single sample in a study of response to subunit inactivated influenza vaccine listed by TCRdb under 2018. Library preparation was by RT-PCR. The run used an Illumina HiSeq 2500. TCRdb ran its own pipeline on the public reads, namely fastp trimming at Q25 and MiXCR clone calling, and kept in-frame beta chains. CDR3 protein duplicates are merged, each entry listing the most common genes and DNA. The sample includes roughly 620,000 distinct CDR3 sequences, with approximately 10% observed a single time. The ten largest clones capture about 10% of the sample. This sample also appeared in a second study, on T cells expressing NK-cell markers. The second paper further reports: TCR beta cDNA libraries were prepared using 5'RACE template switching, which introduced a universal primer site and unique molecular identifiers.

This sample comprised PBMCs from blood, obtained on the day of vaccination. Receptor source: a man aged 50 to 60 who received an inactivated influenza vaccine. Donor details come from another sample of the same person, matched by shared clones.

V is TRBV30 and J is TRBJ2-7, with D perhaps TRBD1 (6 bases). Trimming pared 2 bases from V and 4 bases from J, leaving 9 bases between. There are 12 residues in the CDR3. Germline V lookup: CDR1 GTSNPN, CDR2 SVGIG (reference sequence). The chain's CDR3 is CAWSPDRYEQYF. CDR3 in DNA: TGTGCCTGGAGTCCCGACAGGTACGAGCAGTACTTC.

This clonotype was observed a few times. The J gene is TRBJ1-4, the V gene TRBV28; the D is unclear. V lost 7 bases and J lost 4, with 13 bases in between. This CDR3 contains 14 residues. From germline, CDR1 is MDHEN and CDR2 SYDVKM. CDR3 DNA sequence: TGTGCCAGCACCCCTTGGGGTCTTAATGAAAAACTGTTTTTT. It encodes CASTPWGLNEKLFF.

This clonotype was detected a few times. V usage is TRBV10-3 and J usage is TRBJ1-1; D is undetermined. Per germline, CDR1 ENHRY and CDR2 SYGVKD. The CDR3 extends over 12 amino acids. Trimming took off 3 bases at V and 7 bases at J, with 9 bases between the two ends. The CDR3 DNA sequence: TGTGCCATCAGTGAAAGAGGGCTTGAAGCTTTCTTT. Translating gives CAISERGLEAFF.

This rearrangement joins TRBV3-1 to TRBJ2-2; no clear D gene. Germline V gene data show CDR1 as LGHDT and CDR2 as YNNKEL (reference sequence). The CDR3 is 15 residues long. V lost 6 bases to trimming and J lost 0 bases, with 11 bases between them. The CDR3 reads CASRQTGANTGELFF. CDR3 coding DNA: TGTGCCAGCAGACAAACGGGCGCGAACACCGGGGAGCTGTTTTTT.

This chain links TRBV4-3 with TRBJ2-5, with 8 bases fitting TRBD2. The V and J ends lost 2 bases and 6 bases, in that order; junction bases with no gene match: 8. CDR1 is LGHNA and CDR2 is YSLEER in the germline V gene. The CDR3 extends over 15 amino acids. CDR3 bases: TGCGCCAGCAGCCAACACTGGAGCGGGAGCCAGACCCAGTACTTC. This codes for CASSQHWSGSQTQYF.

Many counts were recorded for this clonotype. The chain joins TRBV7-2 to TRBJ2-3; weak D call: TRBD2 (6 bases). This CDR3 region has 15 residues. Germline V gives CDR1 SGHTA, CDR2 FQGNSA. Trimming cost V 6 bases and J 3 bases, with 16 bases left between them. The CDR3 protein is CASSLGGSGTDTQYF. For the CDR3, the DNA is TGTGCCAGCAGTCTCGGGGGTTCGGGGACAGATACGCAGTATTTT.

The rearrangement joins TRBV10-3 to TRBJ2-5, with D possibly matching TRBD2 (5 bases). This CDR3 region has 18 residues. V gave up 0 bases and J gave up 5 bases, with 22 bases separating them. Germline V CDR1 and CDR2: ENHRY, SYGVKD. CDR3 in amino acids: CAISESMSALAVRETQYF. CDR3 nucleotides: TGTGCCATCAGTGAGTCGATGTCTGCTCTAGCTGTGCGGGAGACCCAGTACTTC.

This clonotype was counted a few times. The V gene is TRBV7-2, the J gene TRBJ2-7; 7 bases map to TRBD1. The CDR3 contains 14 residues. The J segment lost 3 bases and the V segment lost 6 bases, leaving 8 bases of the junction unmatched. Germline V lookup: CDR1 SGHTA, CDR2 FQGNSA. The CDR3 sequence is CASSPGTVFYEQYF. CDR3 DNA: TGTGCCAGCAGTCCCGGGACAGTATTCTACGAGCAGTACTTC.

The chain is built from TRBV7-9 and TRBJ2-1; TRBD1 is a possible D gene (6 bases). Trimming took off 5 bases at V and 0 bases at J, with 17 bases between the two ends. Germline V gene lookup returns CDR1 SEHNR and CDR2 FQNEAQ (reference sequence). The length of the CDR3 is 17 residues. CDR3 in amino acids: CASSEMGHPSSYNEQFF. The CDR3 bases are TGTGCCAGCAGCGAAATGGGACATCCGAGCTCCTACAATGAGCAGTTCTTC.

This clonotype was observed many times. The chain joins TRBV7-7 to TRBJ2-3, with a tentative D call TRBD2 (5 bases). This CDR3 spans 14 amino acids. Per germline, CDR1 SSHAT and CDR2 FNYEAQ (reference sequence). Between the trimmed V and J ends, which lost 1 base and 3 bases, there was a span of 8 bases. CDR3 in DNA: TGTGCCAGCAGCTTAGGCGAGCGGACAGATACGCAGTATTTT. This translates into CASSLGERTDTQYF.

This clonotype showed up just a few times. This chain links TRBV7-2 with TRBJ2-2; D may be TRBD1 or TRBD2 (5 bases each). CDR3 length: 11 amino acids. Germline-derived CDR1 and CDR2 are SGHTA and FQGNSA. V lost 5 bases and J 16 bases, leaving 14 bases between the germline ends. DNA of the CDR3: TGTGCCAGCAGCCCCGGGACCGTACCGTTTTTT. Its protein product is CASSPGTVPFF.

This clonotype was detected only once. The chain links TRBV7-6 to TRBJ2-5; D call uncertain. Deletions cut 1 base from V and 0 bases from J, with 6 bases between. Per the germline V gene, CDR1 is SGHVS and CDR2 is FNYEAQ. This CDR3 is 14 amino acids long. For the CDR3, the DNA is TGTGCCAGCAGCTTAGAGATGTACCAAGAGACCCAGTACTTC. Translating it yields CASSLEMYQETQYF. Full variable domain (remainder filled in from reference TRBV7-6 and TRBJ2-5): GAGVSQSPRYKVTKRGQDVALRCDPISGHVSLYWYRQALGQGPEFLTYFNYEAQQDKSGLPNDRFSAERPEGSISTLTIQRTEQRDSAMYRCASSLEMYQETQYFGPGTRLLVL.

The table lists this clonotype with many counts. The chain couples TRBV18 to TRBJ2-3; D is possibly TRBD1 (7 bases). The V end was cut by 11 bases, the J end by 1 base, with 25 bases between. The CDR3 loop spans 17 amino acids. Germline-derived CDR1 and CDR2 are KGHSH and LQKENI. The CDR3 sequence: CASRAGQKHAGTDTQYF. The CDR3 nucleotides are TGTGCCTCCCGTGCGGGACAGAAACACGCGGGCACAGATACGCAGTATTTT. The full variable domain, rest sourced from reference TRBV18 and TRBJ2-3, is NAGVMQNPRHLVRRRGQEARLRCSPMKGHSHVYWYRQLPEEGLKFMVYLQKENIIDESGMPKERFSAEFPKEGPSILRIQQVVRGDSAAYFCASRAGQKHAGTDTQYFGPGTRLTVL.

This clonotype was recorded at least ten times. The chain uses TRBV10-3 and TRBJ1-2; unclear D gene. V was cut by 3 bases and J by 10 bases, with 15 bases left in between. The CDR3 totals 13 residues. CDR1 is ENHRY and CDR2 is SYGVKD in the germline V gene. The CDR3 DNA follows: TGTGCCATCAGTGAACCAGAATTCACAGACTACACCTTC. Translation gives CAISEPEFTDYTF.

This clonotype was found a few times. The gene calls are TRBV5-1 and TRBJ2-1; 11 bases align to TRBD2. CDR3 size: 15 residues. The V gene's germline CDR1 is SGHRS and CDR2 YFSETQ. V lost 0 bases, J lost 8 bases, and 4 bases stayed unmatched. The CDR3 DNA reads TGCGCCAGCAGCTTGGTTAGCGGGGGGGCGGATGAGCAGTTCTTC. This sequence encodes CASSLVSGGADEQFF.

This clonotype turned up a few times. The chain joins TRBV7-9 to TRBJ2-3; the D is unclear. CDR1 and CDR2 from the germline V gene are SEHNR and FQNEAQ (reference sequence). CDR3 length: 15 residues. Trimming stripped 5 bases from V and 0 bases from J, with 12 bases between. CDR3 residues: CASSQLSQSTDTQYF. CDR3 DNA: TGTGCCAGCAGCCAGTTGAGCCAGAGCACAGATACGCAGTATTTT.

This clonotype was observed a handful of times. This chain joins TRBV28 and TRBJ2-3; 8 bases map to TRBD1. J was trimmed by 3 bases and V by 4 bases; bases with no gene match: 9. Per the germline V gene, CDR1 is MDHEN and CDR2 is SYDVKM. CDR3 length: 16 residues. The CDR3 DNA reads as TGTGCCAGCAGTTCTCCCGCAGGGGGCCGGACAGATACGCAGTATTTT. It translates to CASSSPAGGRTDTQYF. Combining the CDR3 with reference TRBV28 and TRBJ2-3 gives the whole variable domain DVKVTQSSRYLVKRTGEKVFLECVQDMDHENMFWYRQDPGLGLRLIYFSYDVKMKEKGDIPEGYSVSREKKERFSLILESASTNQTSMYLCASSSPAGGRTDTQYFGPGTRLTVL.

There are a few counts of this clonotype. The chain employs TRBV19 and TRBJ2-1; D perhaps matches TRBD1 (6 bases). CDR1 and CDR2 (germline): LNHDA, SQIVND (reference sequence). V was trimmed by 11 bases and J by 6 bases, leaving 17 bases between them. This CDR3 comprises 13 residues. The CDR3 loop reads CACHRVGGNEQFF. CDR3 in DNA: TGTGCCTGTCACAGGGTCGGTGGCAATGAGCAGTTCTTC.

This clonotype occurred a few times. The chain has TRBV11-1 and TRBJ2-5; D is perhaps TRBD1 (5 bases). V lost 1 base to trimming and J lost 1 base, with 19 bases between them. Germline V gene sequence: CDR1 SGHAT, CDR2 FQDESV (reference sequence). This CDR3 spans 18 amino acids. The DNA for the CDR3 is TGTGCCAGCAGCTTAGGCTCGCGTATCGGACACCTCCAAGAGACCCAGTACTTC. This translates into CASSLGSRIGHLQETQYF.

The V gene is TRBV24-1, the J gene TRBJ2-5, with D unclear. V was pared by 4 bases and J by 3 bases, with 11 bases between. Germline CDR1 and CDR2: KGHDR and SFDVKD. The CDR3 runs to 14 residues. In nucleotides, the CDR3 is TGTGCCACCAGTGACCGGACGATAAAAGAGACCCAGTACTTC. Its translation: CATSDRTIKETQYF.

This clonotype has a count of ten or more. This chain uses TRBV2 with TRBJ2-3; 7 bases are shared with TRBD1. J was trimmed by 2 bases and V by 7 bases; bases with no gene match: 9. The CDR3 loop spans 15 amino acids. The germline V gene encodes CDR1 SNHLY and CDR2 FYNNEI. The CDR3 DNA reads as TGTGCCAGCACCTCCGGGACAGCGACCACAGATACGCAGTATTTT. Its translation is CASTSGTATTDTQYF.

At least ten counts were recorded for this clonotype. V usage is TRBV12-3 or TRBV12-4 and J usage is TRBJ2-7, with 7 bases fitting TRBD1. There are 12 residues in the CDR3. After removal of 6 bases from V and 4 bases from J, the junction contained 3 bases not matched to a gene. This chain's CDR3 is CASRSTGYEQYF. In DNA form, the CDR3 reads TGTGCCAGCAGATCGACAGGGTACGAGCAGTACTTC.

The sample holds many counts of this clonotype. The V gene is TRBV12-3 or TRBV12-4, the J gene TRBJ2-5; TRBD2 agrees at 8 bases. V shed 2 bases and J 2 bases; nucleotides not matched to a gene: 4. The CDR3 extends over 15 amino acids. CDR3 nucleotide sequence: TGTGCCAGCAGTTTAACGGGAGGGTCGCAAGAGACCCAGTACTTC. Protein product: CASSLTGGSQETQYF.

This clonotype has a count of ten or more. The V gene is TRBV25-1, the J gene TRBJ2-1; 7 bases map to TRBD1. This CDR3 comprises 14 residues. The germline gives CDR1 MGHDK, CDR2 SYGVNS. Trimming removed 1 base from V and 7 bases from J; junction bases left unmatched: 4. As DNA, the CDR3 is TGTGCCAGCAGTGAATCGGCCAGGGGGAATGAGCAGTTCTTC. Translation gives CASSESARGNEQFF.

The CDR3 DNA follows: TGCAGTGCTAGAGACCCAAATAACTATGGCTACACCTTC. Encoded protein: CSARDPNNYGYTF. The genes are TRBV20-1 and TRBJ1-2; D unclear. CDR3 length: 13 residues. V shed 0 bases and J shed 1 base, with 6 bases lying between them. Germline-derived CDR1 and CDR2 are DFQATT and SNEGSKA (reference sequence).